The clone carrying this T cell receptor beta chain was counted many times. The antigen remains unidentified. These data come from a study of cytomegalovirus exposure and HLA in healthy donors. Study findings and constraints: Earlier findings revealed that most TCR beta V segments proved productive either about 87% or about 30% of the time.

Vbeta (60) and Jbeta (13) primers were used in the PCR. This table comes from immunoSEQ multiplex PCR, and its TCRdb copy is limited to in-frame clones, with some not included. This sample has 100,000 to 150,000 clones, with 17% found just once. The source of this sequence is a female donor in good health and CMV-seropositive. Input material: PBMCs.

For the CDR3, the DNA is TGTGCCAGCAGTGAACGCAGGGGAGATGGCTACACCTTC. Its protein product is CASSERRGDGYTF. The chain uses TRBV6-1 and TRBJ1-2, with a tentative D call TRBD1 (6 bases). Germline values: CDR1 MNHNS, CDR2 SASEGT. V lost 2 bases to trimming and J lost 6 bases, with 10 bases between them. The CDR3 contains 13 residues.